The 22 T cell receptor beta chains below were found in one sample sequenced in a study of cytomegalovirus exposure and HLA in healthy donors. The PCR contained 60 Vbeta and 13 Jbeta primers. Libraries were prepared by immunoSEQ multiplex PCR; TCRdb keeps only in-frame clonotypes and omits some of them. This table holds roughly 44,000 clones, more than 65% found once. Sample: PBMCs. These receptors were collected from a middle-aged man in good health and CMV-seronegative.

The chain recombines TRBV28 with TRBJ2-5; maybe TRBD2 (5 bases). Looked up from germline, CDR1 is MDHEN and CDR2 is SYDVKM. V lost 6 bases and J 11 bases, leaving 22 bases between the germline ends. The CDR3 sequence is 14 residues long. In nucleotides, the CDR3 is TGTGCCAGCAGCGCCCCCTCGGGGAGCTGGCGGCAGTACTTC. It translates to CASSAPSGSWRQYF.

This clone has just a few counts. The J gene is TRBJ1-1, the V gene TRBV10-3, with TRBD1 identical over 8 bases. Trimming removed 8 bases from V and 5 bases from J; junction bases left unmatched: 10. The germline gives CDR1 ENHRY, CDR2 SYGVKD. The CDR3 is made up of 14 amino acids. The CDR3 loop reads CAISETGGDTEAFF. The CDR3 DNA is TGTGCCATCTCTGAAACAGGGGGGGATACTGAAGCTTTCTTT.

V and J are TRBV7-3 and TRBJ2-1, with 11 bases identical to TRBD2. The trim removed 5 bases at V and 6 bases at J, leaving 6 bases unmatched. The CDR3 spans 15 residues. In germline, CDR1 is SGHTA, CDR2 FQGTGA. The chain's CDR3 is CASSGRLAGTNEQFF. The CDR3 DNA is TGTGCCAGCAGCGGCCGACTAGCGGGAACCAATGAGCAGTTCTTC.

The chain links TRBV30 to TRBJ2-7; D may be TRBD1 (6 bases). Deletions cut 8 bases from V and 2 bases from J, with 13 bases between. Germline V gene sequence: CDR1 GTSNPN, CDR2 SVGIG (reference sequence). CDR3 size: 12 residues. The CDR3 reads CAGRAGAYEQYF. In nucleotides, the CDR3 is TGTGCCGGGCGGGCAGGGGCCTACGAGCAGTACTTC. The complete variable domain, with remaining parts taken from reference TRBV30 and TRBJ2-7, reads SQTIHQWPATLVQPVGSPLSLECTVEGTSNPNLYWYRQAAGRGLQLLFYSVGIGQISSEVPQNLSASRPQDRQFILSSKKLLLSDSGFYLCAGRAGAYEQYFGPGTRLTVT.

To note about this clone: Germline and junction disagree at one end, which may indicate a read error. Other DNA variants within this sample encode the same CDR3. The rearrangement uses TRBV29-1 and TRBJ1-1, with 7 positions matching TRBD1. Germline V gene sequence: CDR1 SQVTM, CDR2 ANQGSEA. The CDR3 consists of 16 residues. Here the CDR3 reads CSASGTASPPNTEAFF. CDR3 in DNA: TGCAGCGCCTCCGGGACAGCCTCCCCTCCTAACACTGAGGCTTTCTTT.

On this clone itself: A junction end diverges from the germline sequence, so it may reflect a read error. V gene TRBV7-9 combines with J gene TRBJ1-5; no reliable D call. Germline lookup yields CDR1 SEHNR and CDR2 FQNEAQ (reference sequence). The CDR3 is made up of 13 amino acids. The CDR3 protein is CSSSWGADQPQHF. Here the CDR3 DNA reads TGTTCCAGCAGCTGGGGAGCTGATCAGCCCCAGCATTTT.

The chain is built from TRBV2 and TRBJ1-1; the match to TRBD1 covers 8 bases. Germline assignment: CDR1 SNHLY and CDR2 FYNNEI. The CDR3 is made up of 14 amino acids. J gave up 2 bases and V 8 bases, and 7 bases lay outside the gene matches. The CDR3 region has the DNA TGTGCCAGCGTGGGGCCAGGGGGCAACACTGAAGCTTTCTTT. Encoded protein: CASVGPGGNTEAFF.

The V gene is TRBV28, the J gene TRBJ1-4, with D hard to call. The CDR3 length is 14 residues. Trimming removed 3 bases from V and 7 bases from J, with 12 bases in between. Per germline, CDR1 MDHEN and CDR2 SYDVKM. The CDR3 nucleotides are TGTGCCAGCAGTTTGCGCCTGTCTGGTGAAAAACTGTTTTTT. Translated: CASSLRLSGEKLFF. The whole variable domain, remainder taken from reference TRBV28 and TRBJ1-4, is DVKVTQSSRYLVKRTGEKVFLECVQDMDHENMFWYRQDPGLGLRLIYFSYDVKMKEKGDIPEGYSVSREKKERFSLILESASTNQTSMYLCASSLRLSGEKLFFGSGTQLSVL.

CDR3 bases: TGTGCCAGCAGCGTGGGGACTAGCGGGGGTGGGGAGCAGTTCTTC. Its protein is CASSVGTSGGGEQFF. The chain combines TRBV9 with TRBJ2-1; 14 positions match TRBD2. V was pared by 2 bases and J by 10 bases, with 5 bases of the junction left unmatched. The germline V gene has CDR1 SGDLS and CDR2 YYNGEE. This CDR3 spans 15 amino acids. Supplemented by reference TRBV9 and TRBJ2-1, the full variable domain reads DSGVTQTPKHLITATGQRVTLRCSPRSGDLSVYWYQQSLDQGLQFLIQYYNGEERAKGNILERFSAQQFPDLHSELNLSSLELGDSALYFCASSVGTSGGGEQFFGPGTRLTVL.

This chain joins TRBV4-1 and TRBJ2-7; 9 bases agree with TRBD2. The CDR3 is 16 residues long. Germline-derived CDR1 and CDR2 are MGHRA and YSYEKL. With 4 bases clipped from V and 4 bases from J, the junction kept 11 bases outside the gene matches. The CDR3 reads CASSRRLEAGGYEQYF. The CDR3 DNA reads as TGCGCCAGCAGCCGCCGACTAGAAGCGGGAGGTTACGAGCAGTACTTC.

This rearrangement joins TRBV28 to TRBJ1-4; 7 nucleotides match TRBD1. Germline CDR1 is MDHEN and CDR2 is SYDVKM. The V segment lost 9 bases and the J segment 3 bases; nucleotides outside the gene matches: 4. The CDR3 contains 13 residues. CDR3 sequence: CASKRGPNEKLFF. In DNA form, the CDR3 reads TGTGCCAGTAAAAGGGGGCCTAATGAAAAACTGTTTTTT.

This chain uses TRBV18 with TRBJ1-2; 7 bases fit TRBD1. Germline assignment: CDR1 KGHSH and CDR2 LQKENI. The length of the CDR3 is 14 residues. Trimming cost V 3 bases and J 10 bases; bases outside gene matches: 11. DNA of the CDR3: TGTGCCAGCTCACCTCCCGGGACAGCTCACTCCTACACCTTC. Translating it yields CASSPPGTAHSYTF. Supplemented by reference TRBV18 and TRBJ1-2, the full variable domain reads NAGVMQNPRHLVRRRGQEARLRCSPMKGHSHVYWYRQLPEEGLKFMVYLQKENIIDESGMPKERFSAEFPKEGPSILRIQQVVRGDSAAYFCASSPPGTAHSYTFGSGTRLTVV.

The chain employs TRBV7-6 and TRBJ2-1; the match to TRBD2 covers 14 bases. Per germline, CDR1 SGHVS and CDR2 FNYEAQ. The V and J ends lost 3 bases and 0 bases, in that order; junction bases with no gene match: 1. This CDR3 has 17 residues. CDR3 nucleotides: TGTGCCAGCAGCTTCGGGACTAGCGGGGGCTCCTACAATGAGCAGTTCTTC. This gives the protein CASSFGTSGGSYNEQFF.

The rearrangement links TRBV5-8 to TRBJ1-2; D ambiguous. Germline assignment: CDR1 SGHTS and CDR2 YDEGEE. Trimming removed 4 bases at V and 3 bases at J, with 13 bases between. The CDR3 has 14 residues. The CDR3 DNA follows: TGTGCCAGCAGCACCAGAGGGTTTTACTATGGCTACACCTTC. It codes for CASSTRGFYYGYTF.

This clone was counted between two and nine times. This sequence joins TRBV9 and TRBJ2-1; 7 bases are a match to TRBD2. After removal of 4 bases from V and 7 bases from J, the junction contained 8 bases not matched to a gene. Germline assignment: CDR1 SGDLS and CDR2 YYNGEE. CDR3 size: 14 residues. The CDR3 loop is CASSLPPAGNEQFF. Here the CDR3 DNA reads TGTGCCAGCAGCCTACCCCCAGCGGGGAATGAGCAGTTCTTC.

The chain uses TRBV4-3 and TRBJ2-7; the match to TRBD2 covers 7 bases. With V trimmed by 0 bases and J by 2 bases, 4 bases remained unmatched. This CDR3 contains 15 residues. Germline V gene sequence: CDR1 LGHNA, CDR2 YSLEER. This CDR3 is CASSQDQRGTYEQYF. CDR3 DNA: TGCGCCAGCAGCCAAGATCAGCGGGGCACCTACGAGCAGTACTTC.

This clone has more than one count but fewer than ten. CDR3 loop: CASSLVSEAFF. In DNA, the CDR3 is TGTGCCAGCAGCTTAGTCAGTGAAGCTTTCTTT. The chain couples TRBV11-2 to TRBJ1-1; D uncertain. Germline loops: CDR1 SGHAT, CDR2 FQNNGV. This CDR3 contains 11 residues. Trimming shortened V by 1 base and J by 7 bases, and 4 bases separated the two germline ends.

The V and J genes are TRBV9 and TRBJ2-3; TRBD2 matches 10 bases. V dropped 4 bases and J dropped 2; count of bases not matched to a gene: 4. In germline, CDR1 is SGDLS, CDR2 YYNGEE. The CDR3 totals 15 residues. The DNA of the CDR3 is TGTGCCAGCAGCCCCCTAGCGGGAGCCACAGATACGCAGTATTTT. Translated: CASSPLAGATDTQYF.

The genes are TRBV2 and TRBJ1-5, with TRBD1 matching 7 bases. CDR3 length: 15 residues. V gave up 6 bases and J gave up 4 bases; unmatched junction bases: 9. In germline, CDR1 is SNHLY, CDR2 FYNNEI. CDR3 region: CASRSDRVGNQPQHF. The CDR3 bases are TGTGCCAGCAGGTCCGACAGGGTGGGGAATCAGCCCCAGCATTTT.

The chain recombines TRBV4-1 with TRBJ2-2, with 7 positions matching TRBD2. CDR1 is MGHRA, CDR2 YSYEKL, per germline. V was pared by 5 bases and J by 5 bases, with 5 bases of the junction left unmatched. The CDR3 extends over 14 amino acids. As DNA, the CDR3 is TGCGCCAGCAGCTGGGGAGGGGATACCGGGGAGCTGTTTTTT. Protein: CASSWGGDTGELFF.

This clone has only a few counts. The chain uses TRBV5-6 and TRBJ2-7, with 8 bases aligning to TRBD1. The CDR3 has 14 residues. The germline V gene encodes CDR1 SGHDT and CDR2 YYEEEE. With 5 bases clipped from V and 2 bases from J, the junction kept 6 bases outside the gene matches. The CDR3 is CASRMTGVPYEQYF. In DNA, the CDR3 is TGTGCCAGCAGAATGACAGGGGTCCCCTACGAGCAGTACTTC.

CDR3 in amino acids: CASSDVAGSTDTQYF. CDR3 sequence (DNA): TGTGCCAGCAGTGACGTAGCGGGGAGCACAGATACGCAGTATTTT. The chain employs TRBV6-4 and TRBJ2-3; 8 positions match TRBD2. Unmatched junction bases numbered 1, after V lost 2 bases and J lost 0 bases. Germline CDR1 MRHNA, CDR2 SNTAGT. There are 15 residues in the CDR3.